This T cell receptor (beta chain) was identified in a study of blood T cell repertoires in COVID-19. For the study at large: Samples representing acute and convalescent COVID-19 were sourced from the United States, Italy and Spain.

Source study methods: Reference gene primer amplification gave estimated nucleated cell counts. The assay was immunoSEQ multiplex PCR, and TCRdb's table has in-frame clones only and misses some. V and J calls and clone size are those listed in that table; D and trimming were worked out from the DNA. This table has fewer than 200,000 clones, approximately 89% appearing once. Germline CDR1 reads SGDLS; CDR2 reads YYNGEE. V lost 0 bases to trimming and J lost 2 bases, with 7 bases between them. CDR3 length equals 14 residues. V usage is TRBV9 and J usage is TRBJ2-3, with TRBD2 as a possible D gene (5 bases). The sequence derives from a woman aged 55-70 years with acute or convalescent COVID-19. Sequencing was done on a sample of peripheral blood. The CDR3 DNA follows: TGTGCCAGCAGCGTAGCCGGGAACACAGATACGCAGTATTTT. It specifies CASSVAGNTDTQYF.